Following are 9 T cell receptor beta chains from one sample sequenced in a study of spatial heterogeneity in lung cancer. Time point given: sample taken at primary tumor resection. Frozen PBMC, nontumor lung or tumor provided whole RNA, which was sequenced unsorted. TCRdb analysed the 5' RACE reads with MiXCR anew, one entry per CDR3 protein. The table lists under 75,000 distinct CDR3 sequences, more than 7% of them singletons. The material was PBMCs, obtained at surgery. The receptor set was obtained from a female donor with early-stage non-small cell lung cancer.

This clonotype has only a few counts. The rearrangement links TRBV20-1 to TRBJ1-1, with a tentative D call TRBD1 (5 bases). The CDR3 has 14 amino acids. Germline lookup yields CDR1 DFQATT and CDR2 SNEGSKA (reference sequence). With 5 bases removed from V and 1 base from J, the gap between germline ends came to 14 bases. The CDR3 DNA sequence: TGCAGTGCTTTCTCCGGGGCCCCGAACACTGAAGCTTTCTTT. Translating it yields CSAFSGAPNTEAFF.

V is TRBV20-1 and J is TRBJ2-7; 7 bases are shared with TRBD1. Germline CDR1 reads DFQATT; CDR2 reads SNEGSKA (reference sequence). CDR3 size: 12 residues. Trimming cost V 6 bases and J 2 bases; bases outside gene matches: 4. CDR3 in amino acids: CSANQGAYEQYV. CDR3 coding DNA: TGCAGTGCCAATCAGGGGGCCTACGAGCAGTACGTC.

The chain carries TRBV12-3 or TRBV12-4 and TRBJ2-1; tentatively, D is TRBD1 (6 bases). The CDR3 runs to 13 residues. Trimming removed 7 bases at V and 3 bases at J, with 10 bases between. The CDR3 region is CASILQGYNEQFF. CDR3 DNA: TGTGCCAGCATCCTACAGGGCTACAATGAGCAGTTCTTC.

This clonotype was detected ten times or more. CDR3 DNA sequence: TGCAGTGCAACGGACCTAGCCAAAAACATTCAGTACTTC. This encodes CSATDLAKNIQYF. The gene calls are TRBV20-1 and TRBJ2-4, with D unresolved. V gave up 6 bases and J gave up 0 bases, with 9 bases separating them. Germline lookup yields CDR1 DFQATT and CDR2 SNEGSKA (reference sequence). This CDR3 has 13 amino acids.

This clonotype was found a few times. V is TRBV3-1 and J is TRBJ2-7; the D is unclear. The CDR3 has 16 residues. Germline V gives CDR1 LGHDT, CDR2 YNNKEL (reference sequence). The V end lost 1 base, the J end lost 0 bases, and 13 bases lay between the germline ends. The CDR3 DNA follows: TGTGCCAGCAGCCAAGGAACTCCGTCGTCCTCCTACGAGCAGTACGTC. Residues: CASSQGTPSSSYEQYV.

The V gene is TRBV20-1, the J gene TRBJ2-3; 10 bases are a match to TRBD2. CDR1 and CDR2 from the germline V gene are DFQATT and SNEGSKA (reference sequence). With V trimmed by 3 bases and J by 4 bases, 7 bases remained unmatched. This CDR3 region has 15 residues. CDR3 DNA sequence: TGCAGTGCTAGGAGAACTAGCGGGACCGCAGATACGCAGTATTTT. It yields the protein CSARRTSGTADTQYF.

This clonotype was recorded many times. The CDR3 region is CASSAWDSYTEAFF. The CDR3 DNA is TGTGCCAGCAGCGCCTGGGACAGCTACACTGAAGCTTTCTTT. V gene TRBV11-1 combines with J gene TRBJ1-1, with TRBD1 matching 7 bases. CDR3 length equals 14 residues. V shed 5 bases and J 3 bases; nucleotides not matched to a gene: 6. Germline V gene lookup returns CDR1 SGHAT and CDR2 FQDESV (reference sequence).

The chain has TRBV20-1 and TRBJ2-1; D is perhaps TRBD2 (6 bases). The CDR3 runs 15 residues. Germline lookup yields CDR1 DFQATT and CDR2 SNEGSKA (reference sequence). Between the trimmed V and J ends, which lost 6 bases and 8 bases, there was a span of 23 bases. In DNA form, the CDR3 reads TGCAGTGCAATTAGCGGTGGTCCCTCTAGCGATGAGCAGTTCTTC. Protein: CSAISGGPSSDEQFF.

In this sample, this clonotype turned up a few times. The chain has TRBV5-1 and TRBJ2-1; 9 bases align to TRBD2. CDR1 and CDR2 from the germline V gene are SGHRS and YFSETQ. V dropped 4 bases and J dropped 4; count of bases not matched to a gene: 9. The CDR3 is 16 residues long. CDR3 sequence (DNA): TGCGCCAGCAGCCTCTCCCCTAGCGGGGATTACAATGAGCAGTTCTTC. Its translation: CASSLSPSGDYNEQFF. Supplemented by reference TRBV5-1 and TRBJ2-1, the full variable domain reads KAGVTQTPRYLIKTRGQQVTLSCSPISGHRSVSWYQQTPGQGLQFLFEYFSETQRNKGNFPGRFSGRQFSNSRSEMNVSTLELGDSALYLCASSLSPSGDYNEQFFGPGTRLTVL.